This entry is about one TCR beta chain. Its antigen is unidentified. The data are from a study of radiotherapy plus CTLA-4 blockade in lung cancer. Study-wide context: Objective responses were observed in approximately 17% of patients, and disease control was achieved by 30% to 40%. Study results and limitations: Increased serum interferon-beta after radiation also reportedly predicted response strongly. Tumor-derived TCR clones expanded in blood after radiotherapy plus ipilimumab.

Patients had chemo-refractory metastatic non-small-cell lung cancer and received focal radiation plus CTLA-4 blockade that used ipilimumab. The repertoire was sequenced with immunoSEQ multiplex PCR; TCRdb's copy has only in-frame clones and lacks some. The top ten hold 23% of the sample, which has 35,000 to 55,000 clones, approximately 67% seen once. The CDR3 has 13 residues. V lost 3 bases and J lost 7, with 10 bases in between. Germline CDR1 and CDR2: SGHTA and FQGNSA. Specimen: peripheral blood, collected from a patient treated with radiotherapy plus ipilimumab. This rearrangement joins TRBV7-2 to TRBJ2-1; D perhaps matches TRBD2 (5 bases). This TCR was recovered from a human donor with non-small cell lung cancer who had a partial response to radiotherapy plus ipilimumab. The chain's CDR3 is CASSLSGRNEQFF. DNA for the CDR3: TGTGCCAGCAGCTTGAGCGGAAGGAATGAGCAGTTCTTC.